The rows below give T cell receptor beta chains drawn from one sample of a study of blood T cell repertoires in COVID-19. This table comes from immunoSEQ multiplex PCR, and its TCRdb copy is limited to in-frame clones, with some not included. This table holds some 220,000 clones, approximately 85% found once. Sequencing input: peripheral blood. The receptors stem from a woman between 70 and 85 years old with COVID-19, enrolled during active disease. The CDR3 runs from the conserved cysteine through the conserved F or W. The order of the fields is CDR3 protein, CDR3 DNA, J gene, V gene, D gene, clone size. The D gene is left open where the match is weak. Expanded clones get a size class; other rows say once, few or many, or leave the size out.

CDR3 protein: CASSAPVGGRAGYNEQFF; CDR3 DNA: TGTGCCAGCAGCGCTCCGGTTGGCGGGAGGGCTGGATACAATGAGCAGTTCTTC; J gene: TRBJ2-1; V gene: TRBV9; D gene: TRBD2; clone size: NA
CDR3 protein: CATSRDLPSTDTQYF; CDR3 DNA: TGTGCCACCAGCAGAGATCTCCCTAGCACAGATACGCAGTATTTT; J gene: TRBJ2-3; V gene: TRBV15; D gene: NA; clone size: NA
CDR3 protein: CASRGQSLTEAFF; CDR3 DNA: TGTGCCAGCAGGGGACAGAGTTTGACTGAAGCTTTCTTT; J gene: TRBJ1-1; V gene: TRBV2; D gene: TRBD1; clone size: few
CDR3 protein: CASSYRSRLETQYF; CDR3 DNA: TGTGCCAGCAGCTATCGATCCAGGTTGGAGACCCAGTACTTC; J gene: TRBJ2-5; V gene: TRBV7-2; D gene: NA; clone size: NA
CDR3 protein: CASSYGRGVNQPQHF; CDR3 DNA: TGTGCCAGCAGTTACGGACGGGGGGTCAATCAGCCCCAGCATTTT; J gene: TRBJ1-5; V gene: TRBV6-5; D gene: NA; clone size: NA
CDR3 protein: CASSYLDRVGYGYTF; CDR3 DNA: TGTGCCAGCAGTTACCTGGACAGGGTGGGATATGGCTACACCTTC; J gene: TRBJ1-2; V gene: TRBV6-5; D gene: TRBD1; clone size: once
CDR3 protein: CASSSPTSGIYEQYF; CDR3 DNA: TGTGCCAGCAGTTCCCCCACTAGCGGGATCTACGAGCAGTACTTC; J gene: TRBJ2-7; V gene: TRBV6-2/TRBV6-3; D gene: TRBD2; clone size: NA
CDR3 protein: CASSYPKGQSSTDTQYF; CDR3 DNA: TGTGCCAGCAGCTATCCTAAGGGACAGAGTAGCACAGATACGCAGTATTTT; J gene: TRBJ2-3; V gene: TRBV9; D gene: TRBD1; clone size: NA
CDR3 protein: CASSLVRQGAYGYTF; CDR3 DNA: TGTGCCAGCAGCTTAGTAAGACAGGGTGCCTATGGCTACACCTTC; J gene: TRBJ1-2; V gene: TRBV7-2; D gene: TRBD1; clone size: NA
CDR3 protein: CASSLAAGTYNEQFF; CDR3 DNA: TGTGCCAGCAGCTTAGCAGCGGGAACCTACAATGAGCAGTTCTTC; J gene: TRBJ2-1; V gene: TRBV7-2; D gene: TRBD2; clone size: NA
CDR3 protein: CASSPGVTNEQFF; CDR3 DNA: TGTGCCAGCAGTCCCGGAGTAACCAATGAGCAGTTCTTC; J gene: TRBJ2-1; V gene: TRBV12-3/TRBV12-4; D gene: NA; clone size: NA
CDR3 protein: CAWSGGLGPYGYTF; CDR3 DNA: TGTGCCTGGAGTGGGGGACTGGGGCCCTATGGCTACACCTTC; J gene: TRBJ1-2; V gene: TRBV30; D gene: NA; clone size: NA
CDR3 protein: CASSLGETGGREQYF; CDR3 DNA: TGTGCCAGCAGCTTAGGAGAGACAGGGGGGCGCGAGCAGTACTTC; J gene: TRBJ2-7; V gene: TRBV11-3; D gene: TRBD1; clone size: NA
CDR3 protein: CASSFRAGWSNQPQHF; CDR3 DNA: TGTGCCAGCAGCTTTAGGGCAGGGTGGAGCAATCAGCCCCAGCATTTT; J gene: TRBJ1-5; V gene: TRBV7-8; D gene: NA; clone size: NA
CDR3 protein: CASSLQGASGGYTF; CDR3 DNA: TGTGCCAGCAGCTTACAGGGGGCAAGCGGTGGCTACACCTTC; J gene: TRBJ1-2; V gene: TRBV11-2; D gene: TRBD1; clone size: NA
CDR3 protein: CASSLHSSYEQYF; CDR3 DNA: TGTGCCAGCAGCTTACATTCGAGTTACGAGCAGTACTTC; J gene: TRBJ2-7; V gene: TRBV7-2; D gene: NA; clone size: NA
CDR3 protein: CAIRSGTGVDGGELFF; CDR3 DNA: TGTGCCATCCGTTCCGGGACAGGGGTTGACGGCGGGGAGCTGTTTTTT; J gene: TRBJ2-2; V gene: TRBV10-3; D gene: TRBD1; clone size: once
CDR3 protein: CASSAIEGAIGYTF; CDR3 DNA: TGCGCCAGCTCCGCGATAGAGGGGGCGATTGGCTACACCTTC; J gene: TRBJ1-2; V gene: TRBV5-1; D gene: TRBD1; clone size: NA